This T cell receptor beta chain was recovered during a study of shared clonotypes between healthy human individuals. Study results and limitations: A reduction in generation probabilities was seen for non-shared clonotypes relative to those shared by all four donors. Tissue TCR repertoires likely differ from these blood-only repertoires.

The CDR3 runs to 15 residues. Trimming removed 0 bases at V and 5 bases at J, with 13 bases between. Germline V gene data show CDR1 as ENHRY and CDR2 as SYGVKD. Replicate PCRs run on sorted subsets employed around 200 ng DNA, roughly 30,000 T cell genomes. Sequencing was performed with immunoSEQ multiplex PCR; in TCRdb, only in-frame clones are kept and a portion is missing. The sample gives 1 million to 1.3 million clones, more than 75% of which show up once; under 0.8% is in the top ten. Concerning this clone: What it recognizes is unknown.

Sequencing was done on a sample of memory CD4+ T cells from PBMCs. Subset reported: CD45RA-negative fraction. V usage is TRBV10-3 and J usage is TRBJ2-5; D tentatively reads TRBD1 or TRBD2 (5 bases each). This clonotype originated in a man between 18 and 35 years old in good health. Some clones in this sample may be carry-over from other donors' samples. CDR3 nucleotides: TGTGCCATCAGTGAGTCGAACCGGGGCGGGGAGACCCAGTACTTC. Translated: CAISESNRGGETQYF.